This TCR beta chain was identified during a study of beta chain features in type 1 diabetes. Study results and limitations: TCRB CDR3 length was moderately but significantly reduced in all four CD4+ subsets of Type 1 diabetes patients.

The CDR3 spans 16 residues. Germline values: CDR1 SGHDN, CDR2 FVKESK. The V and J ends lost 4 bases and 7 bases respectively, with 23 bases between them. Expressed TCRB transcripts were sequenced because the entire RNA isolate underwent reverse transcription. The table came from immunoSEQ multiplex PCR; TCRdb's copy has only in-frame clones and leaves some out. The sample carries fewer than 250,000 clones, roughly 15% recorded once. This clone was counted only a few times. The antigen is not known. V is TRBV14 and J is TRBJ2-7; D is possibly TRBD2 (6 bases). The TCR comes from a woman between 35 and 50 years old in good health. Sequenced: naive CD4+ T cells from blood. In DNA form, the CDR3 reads TGTGCCAGCAGCCCGGCAGGCCGGGGGAACTTCAGGGAGCAGTACTTC. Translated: CASSPAGRGNFREQYF.